This T cell receptor (beta chain) was sequenced in a study of cytomegalovirus exposure and HLA in healthy donors (dated by TCRdb to the late 2010s). At the level of the whole study: The roughly 670 repertoires of the first cohort and the 95 to 150 validation repertoires were produced on the same platform, according to a later analysis. The study was designed to test whether signatures of past pathogen exposure could be identified by cataloging public T cell receptors. High-throughput TCR immunosequencing, statistical association of individual TCRs with disease status, and machine learning were combined to predict cytomegalovirus infection status. A separate validation cohort of roughly 120 different subjects was used in addition to the roughly 620-subject first cohort. Study-wide findings and limitations: Cytomegalovirus status was reported to be diagnosed by the classifier with high specificity and sensitivity in both the original and validation cohorts. According to the authors, the approach could potentially be generalized to other disease states and immunological phenotypes. Most TCR sequences were observed very rarely across donors, whereas some public TCRs were present in many individuals. In vitro tests confirmed that a few of the cytomegalovirus-associated TCR beta chains recognize cytomegalovirus antigens. A total of about 150 TCR beta chains were listed by the study as associated with cytomegalovirus. A later analysis had no HLA typing for the validation cohort, so co-occurrence there was scored across all 110 or so repertoires. Of the cluster scores, 85% to 95% were above 0 in a later analysis, which found that TCRs clustered in the first cohort also tended to co-occur in the approximately 130 validation repertoires.

Notes on this clone: What antigen it recognizes has not been identified. One base away there is no much larger clone; base qualities are not given.

For CDR1 and CDR2, the germline V gene lists MGHRA and YSYEKL. V sheds 4 bases and J sheds 3 bases, leaving 28 bases between their ends. The CDR3 numbers 19 residues from cysteine through phenylalanine. Only the CDR3 part of the read is kept: 57 bases, read in frame from the first base. Library preparation was by the immunoSEQ multiplex PCR assay. Regarding the original processing steps: A statistical classification framework was built for diagnosing cytomegalovirus status from the catalog of TCR beta chain sequences. This immuneACCESS table, as held by TCRdb, lists in-frame sequences with V and J called but not all clones. Of the missing ones, under half trace to an unresolved V gene in checked studies; the others have no known cause. That table gives V, J and clone size, and the DNA gave D and trimming. Counted in this sample were about 150,000 clones; around nine tenths of them appeared once. Jointly, the top ten make up about a fifth of the sample.

The donors belonged to the validation cohort of around 120 subjects, which was separate from the roughly 670-subject first cohort. Sequencing input: PBMCs. The sequence was obtained from a man between 18 and 35 years old in good health and CMV-seropositive. This chain is built from TRBV4-1 and TRBJ2-7; the D region possibly corresponds to TRBD1 (5 bases align). The CDR3 region reads CASSPSWIHTGPAGYEQYF. The sequenced DNA: TGCGCCAGCAGCCCGTCGTGGATACACACAGGACCAGCAGGCTACGAGCAGTACTTC.